This T cell receptor beta chain was captured in a study of early T cells in non-severe SARS-CoV-2 infection. TCRdb recomputed calls from the 5' RACE reads with MiXCR, one row per CDR3 protein. The data contain 65,000 to 95,000 distinct CDR3 sequences, approximately 9.1% of them singletons. The CDR3 is made up of 17 amino acids. With V trimmed by 2 bases and J by 7 bases, 8 bases remained unmatched. The germline gives CDR1 SNHLY, CDR2 FYNNEI. This clonotype was detected ten times or more. The sequence came from an adult who was a healthcare worker with PCR-confirmed SARS-CoV-2 infection or an uninfected control (not recorded which). Sequencing was carried out using whole blood. The gene calls are TRBV2 and TRBJ1-6; 10 bases match TRBD1. The CDR3 reads CASSEKGQGLGNSPLHF. As DNA, the CDR3 is TGTGCCAGCAGTGAAAAGGGACAGGGGCTAGGAAATTCACCCCTCCACTTT.